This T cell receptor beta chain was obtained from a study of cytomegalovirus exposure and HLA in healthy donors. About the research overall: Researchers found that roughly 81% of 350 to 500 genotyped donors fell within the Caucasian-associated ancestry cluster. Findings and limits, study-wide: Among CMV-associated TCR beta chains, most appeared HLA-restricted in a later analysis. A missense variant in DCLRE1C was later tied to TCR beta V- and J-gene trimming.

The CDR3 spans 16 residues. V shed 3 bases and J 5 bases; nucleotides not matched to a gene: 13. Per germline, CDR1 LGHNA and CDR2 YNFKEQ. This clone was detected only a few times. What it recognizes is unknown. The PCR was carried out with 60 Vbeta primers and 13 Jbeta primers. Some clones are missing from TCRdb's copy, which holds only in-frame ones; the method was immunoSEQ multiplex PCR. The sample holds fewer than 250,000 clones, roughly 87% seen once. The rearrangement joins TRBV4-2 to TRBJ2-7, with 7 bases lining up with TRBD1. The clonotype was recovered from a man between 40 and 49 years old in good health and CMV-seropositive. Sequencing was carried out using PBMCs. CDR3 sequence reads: CASSHRDSANVDEQYF. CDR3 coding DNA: TGTGCCAGCAGCCACAGGGACAGCGCCAACGTCGACGAGCAGTACTTC.